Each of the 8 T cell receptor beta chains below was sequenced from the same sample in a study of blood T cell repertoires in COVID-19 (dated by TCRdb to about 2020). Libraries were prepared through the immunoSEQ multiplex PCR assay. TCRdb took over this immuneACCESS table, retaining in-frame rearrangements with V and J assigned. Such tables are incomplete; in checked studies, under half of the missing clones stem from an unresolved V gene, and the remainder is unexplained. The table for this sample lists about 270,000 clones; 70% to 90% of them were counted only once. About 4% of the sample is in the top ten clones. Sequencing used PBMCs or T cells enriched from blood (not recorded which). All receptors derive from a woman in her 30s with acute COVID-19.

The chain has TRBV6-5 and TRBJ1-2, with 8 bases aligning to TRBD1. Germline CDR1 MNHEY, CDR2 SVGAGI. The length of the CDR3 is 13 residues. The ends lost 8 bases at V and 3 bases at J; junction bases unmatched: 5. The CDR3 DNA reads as TGTGCCAGCGCGGAACAGGGGGACTATGGCTACACCTTC. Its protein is CASAEQGDYGYTF.

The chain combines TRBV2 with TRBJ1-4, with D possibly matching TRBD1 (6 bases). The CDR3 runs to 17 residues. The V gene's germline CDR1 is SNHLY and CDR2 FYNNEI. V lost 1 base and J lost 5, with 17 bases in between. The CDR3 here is CASSEGGGGPVNEKLFF. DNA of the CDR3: TGTGCCAGCAGTGAAGGAGGGGGAGGGCCAGTGAATGAAAAACTGTTTTTT. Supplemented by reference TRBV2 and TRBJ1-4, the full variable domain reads EPEVTQTPSHQVTQMGQEVILRCVPISNHLYFYWYRQILGQKVEFLVSFYNNEISEKSEIFDDQFSVERPDGSNFTLKIRSTKLEDSAMYFCASSEGGGGPVNEKLFFGSGTQLSVL.

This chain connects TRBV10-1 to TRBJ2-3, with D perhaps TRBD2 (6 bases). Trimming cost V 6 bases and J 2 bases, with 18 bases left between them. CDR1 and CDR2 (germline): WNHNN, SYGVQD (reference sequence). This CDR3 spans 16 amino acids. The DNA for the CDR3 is TGCGCCAGCAGCGGGGCTACTAGCCGGATCACAGATACGCAGTATTTT. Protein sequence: CASSGATSRITDTQYF.

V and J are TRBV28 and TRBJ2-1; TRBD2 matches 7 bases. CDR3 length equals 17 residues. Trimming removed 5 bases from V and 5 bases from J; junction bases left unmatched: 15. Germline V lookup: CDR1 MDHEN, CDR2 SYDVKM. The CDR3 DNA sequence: TGTGCCAGCAGTCCGCACAAGGGAGGGCGCGAAGACAATGAGCAGTTCTTC. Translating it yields CASSPHKGGREDNEQFF.

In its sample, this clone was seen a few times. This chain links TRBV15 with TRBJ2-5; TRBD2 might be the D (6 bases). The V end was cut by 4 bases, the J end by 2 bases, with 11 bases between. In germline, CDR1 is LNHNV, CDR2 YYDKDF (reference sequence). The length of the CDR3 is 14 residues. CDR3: CATSTRLGQETQYF. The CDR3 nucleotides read TGTGCCACCAGCACTAGACTAGGACAAGAGACCCAGTACTTC.

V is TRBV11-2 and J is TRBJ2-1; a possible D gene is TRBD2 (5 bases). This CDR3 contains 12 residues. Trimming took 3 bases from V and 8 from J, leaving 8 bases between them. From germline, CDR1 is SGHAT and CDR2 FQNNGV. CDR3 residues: CASSFRGDEQFF. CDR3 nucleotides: TGTGCCAGCAGCTTTCGGGGAGATGAGCAGTTCTTC.

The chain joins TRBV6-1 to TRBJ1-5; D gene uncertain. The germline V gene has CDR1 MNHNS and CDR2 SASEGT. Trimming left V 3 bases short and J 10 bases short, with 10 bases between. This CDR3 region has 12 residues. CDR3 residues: CASSDGPSPQHF. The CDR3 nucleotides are TGTGCCAGCAGTGATGGGCCGTCACCCCAGCATTTT.

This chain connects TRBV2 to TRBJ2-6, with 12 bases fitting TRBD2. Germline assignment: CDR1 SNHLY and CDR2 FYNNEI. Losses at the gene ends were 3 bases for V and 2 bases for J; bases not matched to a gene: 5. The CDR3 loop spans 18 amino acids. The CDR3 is CASSDRLAGEAGANVLTF. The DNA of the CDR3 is TGTGCCAGCAGTGACCGACTAGCGGGAGAGGCTGGGGCCAACGTCCTGACTTTC.